The 7 T cell receptor beta chains given below trace back to one sample, sequenced in a study of CD8+ T cells in alopecia areata. Once RNA had been extracted, it was reverse transcribed into cDNA to act as the sequencing template. The data were produced by immunoSEQ multiplex PCR, yet TCRdb's version contains in-frame clones alone and is incomplete. This repertoire holds about 110,000 clones, and none appear only once. The sample taken for sequencing was lesional skin. The source is a C3H/HeJ mouse with alopecia areata. The strain bears MHC haplotype H2-k.

This clone was observed a few times. Genes and germline are mouse. The read comes to an end 4 residues before the CDR3 does, leaving the germline J gene to fill in the end. The chain recombines TRBV1 with TRBJ1-1; 7 positions match TRBD1. CDR3 length: 12 residues. The germline gives CDR1 NSQYPW, CDR2 LRSPGD (reference sequence). CDR3 bases read: TGCACCTGCAGTACCACAGGGGTA. Translating gives CTCSTTGV. In full, the CDR3 reads CTCSTTGVEVFF.

As concerns this clone: Mouse gene names and germline throughout. The read is 4 residues too short to cover the CDR3 end, so that end is filled in from the germline J gene. J is TRBJ2-1 and V is TRBV13-1; TRBD2 matches at 8 bases. CDR3 length equals 13 residues. Germline V gene data show CDR1 as NSHNY and CDR2 as SYGAGN. The part of the CDR3 DNA that was read is TGTGCCAGCAGTCGGGGACTGGAGGCT. Translating gives CASSRGLEA. The entire CDR3 sequence reads CASSRGLEAEQFF.

A word on this clone: Any gene name here is a mouse gene name. The read ends 4 residues early relative to the CDR3; the germline J gene fills the gap. This chain joins TRBV1 and TRBJ2-3, with 11 bases identical to TRBD2. CDR1 is NSQYPW and CDR2 is LRSPGD in the germline V gene (reference sequence). V lost 7 bases, J lost 1 base, and 4 bases stayed unmatched. This CDR3 is built from 15 residues. Incomplete CDR3 DNA: TGCACCTGCAACGGGGGACTGGGGGGTGCAGAA. It codes for CTCNGGLGGAE. The entire CDR3 protein reads CTCNGGLGGAETLYF.

This clone was recorded at least ten times. Gene and germline names: mouse. Read sequence stops 4 residues before the CDR3 end, and the germline J gene provides the missing end. The genes are TRBV13-3 and TRBJ2-1, with 8 bases aligning to TRBD1. The CDR3 covers 15 residues. V trimming: 5 bases; J trimming: 4 bases; junction bases outside the gene matches: 8. Germline-derived CDR1 and CDR2 are NNHDY and SYVADS. This CDR3 reads CASSPRTGSYAEQFF. CDR3 bases read: TGTGCCAGCAGCCCCCGGACAGGGAGTTATGCT.

On this clone: The listed genes are named as in mouse. The CDR3 end lies 4 residues beyond the end of the read and is filled in from the germline J gene. This chain links TRBV19 with TRBJ2-1, with TRBD1 matching 7 bases. Germline V gene data show CDR1 as FNHDT and CDR2 as SITEND (reference sequence). This CDR3 has 13 residues. The trim removed 7 bases at V and 4 bases at J, leaving 5 bases unmatched. CDR3 in amino acids: CASPLGQYAEQFF. The DNA read from the CDR3 is TGTGCCAGCCCCTTGGGACAGTATGCT.

The sample holds a few counts of this clone. Gene names are mouse gene names. The observed sequence ends 4 residues before the CDR3 terminus, with the missing tail filled in from the germline J gene. This chain uses TRBV19 with TRBJ2-1, with 11 bases that match TRBD2. Germline V gives CDR1 FNHDT, CDR2 SITEND (reference sequence). V lost 7 bases and J lost 2; bases outside the gene matches: 2. The CDR3 covers 14 residues. This CDR3 is CASHWGGDYAEQFF. The part of the CDR3 DNA that was read is TGTGCCAGCCACTGGGGGGGCGACTATGCT. The full variable domain, in which reference TRBV19 and TRBJ2-1 provide the parts outside the CDR3, is GGIITQTPKFLIGQEGQKLTLKCQQNFNHDTMYWYRQDSGKGLRLIYYSITENDLQKGDLSEGYDASREKKSSFSLTVTSAQKNEMAVFLCASHWGGDYAEQFFGPGTRLTVL.

As to this clone: Mouse germline and gene names are used. Sequencing ends 4 residues short of the CDR3 end; the germline J gene provides the rest. This rearrangement joins TRBV1 to TRBJ2-7; 7 bases align to TRBD1. CDR1 is NSQYPW, CDR2 LRSPGD, per germline (reference sequence). CDR3 size: 15 residues. J gave up 3 bases and V 0 bases, and 5 bases lay outside the gene matches. The part of the CDR3 DNA that was read is TGCACCTGCAGTGCAGATCGACAGGGAGACTAT. Translating gives CTCSADRQGDY. The entire CDR3 reads CTCSADRQGDYEQYF.